This T cell receptor (beta chain) comes out of a study of OX40 agonist ivuxolimab in advanced cancers. Data came from immunoSEQ multiplex PCR; TCRdb stores just in-frame clones and leaves some out. The data contain fewer than 120,000 clones, approximately 89% of them seen just once; the ten biggest clones take up less than 0.35%. Trimming removed 1 base from V and 1 base from J, with 10 bases in between. This CDR3 region has 15 residues. Germline CDR1 is LGHNA and CDR2 is YNFKEQ. Excluded were patients having autoimmune disease history or systemic immunosuppression. V and J are TRBV4-2 and TRBJ1-1, with D possibly TRBD1 on 6 matching bases. This sequence originates from an adult with an advanced solid tumor such as melanoma, head and neck, liver or kidney cancer. Source: CD4+ or CD8+ T cells sorted from blood, taken in a trial of the OX40 agonist ivuxolimab. CDR3: CASSQAPGANTEAFF. In DNA form, the CDR3 reads TGTGCCAGCAGCCAAGCTCCAGGGGCGAACACTGAAGCTTTCTTT.